Below are 28 T cell receptor beta chains sequenced from a single sample in a study of cytotoxic CD8 clonotypes in ibrutinib-treated CLL. This table comes from immunoSEQ multiplex PCR, and its TCRdb copy is limited to in-frame clones, with some not included. The sample shows fewer than 50,000 clones, approximately 50% of them seen only once. The sample here was PBMCs, taken after 12 months of ibrutinib treatment. These receptors were obtained from a human donor with chronic lymphocytic leukemia.

The chain uses TRBV4-1 and TRBJ2-5; no firm D call. Germline V gene data show CDR1 as MGHRA and CDR2 as YSYEKL. V gave up 6 bases and J gave up 5 bases, with 13 bases separating them. The CDR3 spans 13 residues. CDR3 sequence: CASSPSLWETQYF. CDR3 in DNA: TGCGCCAGCAGTCCCAGCTTATGGGAGACCCAGTACTTC.

This clone was observed a handful of times. The chain is built from TRBV14 and TRBJ2-1; 12 nucleotides align to TRBD2. CDR1 is SGHDN, CDR2 FVKESK, per germline. This CDR3 has 13 amino acids. The J segment lost 13 bases and the V segment lost 1 base, leaving 2 bases of the junction unmatched. The CDR3 sequence is CASSQGLAGVQFF. CDR3 DNA: TGTGCCAGCAGCCAAGGACTAGCGGGAGTACAGTTCTTC. The entire variable domain, with the rest obtained from reference TRBV14 and TRBJ2-1, is as follows: EAGVTQFPSHSVIEKGQTVTLRCDPISGHDNLYWYRRVMGKEIKFLLHFVKESKQDESGMPNNRFLAERTGGTYSTLKVQPAELEDSGVYFCASSQGLAGVQFFGPGTRLTVL.

This clone was seen just once. This rearrangement joins TRBV19 to TRBJ2-5; TRBD2 aligns across 7 bases. This CDR3 is 14 amino acids long. V was clipped by 10 bases and J by 4 bases; unmatched bases: 12. Germline V gives CDR1 LNHDA, CDR2 SQIVND (reference sequence). The CDR3 here is CATAAPGGPETQYF. CDR3 sequence (DNA): TGTGCCACCGCGGCCCCGGGAGGTCCAGAGACCCAGTACTTC.

This clone was seen only once. The chain recombines TRBV21-1 with TRBJ2-3; the table's D call, TRBD2, has no DNA check behind it. TRBV21-1 is a recognized pseudogene. CDR3 length: 15 amino acids. The CDR3 spells CASNHSLVGTDTQYF. CDR3 bases: TGTGCCAGCAACCACTCTCTAGTGGGCACAGATACGCAGTATTTT.

The genes are TRBV6-1 and TRBJ2-1, with 8 bases lining up with TRBD1. Per the germline V gene, CDR1 is MNHNS and CDR2 is SASEGT. CDR3 length: 14 amino acids. V lost 7 bases, J lost 6 bases, and 8 bases stayed unmatched. CDR3 coding DNA: TGTGCCAGCATCTTCAGGGGGCTTGGCAATGAGCAGTTCTTC. Its translation: CASIFRGLGNEQFF.

The chain carries TRBV11-1 and TRBJ2-5; 12 nucleotides agree with TRBD2. The CDR3 has 16 residues. V lost 4 bases, J lost 5 bases, and 8 bases stayed unmatched. Germline CDR1 reads SGHAT; CDR2 reads FQDESV (reference sequence). CDR3 loop: CASSSSGLAGRETQYF. The DNA for the CDR3 is TGTGCCAGCAGCTCTTCGGGACTAGCGGGCCGTGAGACCCAGTACTTC.

V is TRBV2 and J is TRBJ2-6; 11 bases match TRBD1. Germline CDR1 and CDR2: SNHLY and FYNNEI. The CDR3 has 17 residues. J lost 4 bases, V lost 6 bases, and 8 bases had no gene match. CDR3 region: CASSGDRGNPGANVLTF. In DNA, the CDR3 is TGTGCCAGCAGCGGGGACAGGGGGAACCCCGGGGCCAACGTCCTGACTTTC.

The table lists this clone with many counts. This chain connects TRBV28 to TRBJ1-2; TRBD1 matches 8 bases. The junction had 10 bases not matched to a gene; V was cut back by 4 bases and J by 6 bases. The CDR3 has 15 amino acids. Germline CDR1 and CDR2: MDHEN and SYDVKM. The chain's CDR3 is CASSSSGQGKDGYTF. For the CDR3, the DNA is TGTGCCAGCAGTTCCTCAGGACAGGGTAAAGATGGCTACACCTTC.

This clone turned up a few times. The chain links TRBV18 to TRBJ1-1, with D perhaps TRBD1 (5 bases). Deletions cut 6 bases from V and 0 bases from J, with 8 bases between. The CDR3 runs to 13 residues. The V gene's germline CDR1 is KGHSH and CDR2 LQKENI. As DNA, the CDR3 is TGTGCCAGCTCGGGGCTGATGAACACTGAAGCTTTCTTT. Its protein is CASSGLMNTEAFF.

The rearrangement links TRBV2 to TRBJ2-3, with 7 bases identical to TRBD2. The germline gives CDR1 SNHLY, CDR2 FYNNEI. V dropped 0 bases and J dropped 2; count of bases not matched to a gene: 11. The CDR3 spans 18 residues. The CDR3 DNA sequence: TGTGCCAGCAGTGAAGCGGGCGCGCTAGCGGTAAACACAGATACGCAGTATTTT. Translated, it gives CASSEAGALAVNTDTQYF. The full variable domain, rest sourced from reference TRBV2 and TRBJ2-3, is EPEVTQTPSHQVTQMGQEVILRCVPISNHLYFYWYRQILGQKVEFLVSFYNNEISEKSEIFDDQFSVERPDGSNFTLKIRSTKLEDSAMYFCASSEAGALAVNTDTQYFGPGTRLTVL.

The genes are TRBV30 and TRBJ1-1; D possibly corresponds to TRBD1 (6 bases). Between the trimmed V and J ends, which lost 3 bases and 7 bases, there was a span of 12 bases. The germline CDR1 and CDR2 sequences are GTSNPN and SVGIG (reference sequence). The CDR3 has 12 residues. This CDR3 reads CAWRGRGNEAFF. The CDR3 coding sequence is TGTGCCTGGAGGGGGAGGGGGAATGAAGCTTTCTTT.

The CDR3, as DNA: TGTGCCAGCAGCTTCGAAGCAGGCCTTAATCAGCCCCAGCATTTT. It specifies CASSFEAGLNQPQHF. The chain joins TRBV11-3 to TRBJ1-5; D is unclear. The CDR3 is 15 amino acids. Trimming removed 3 bases at V and 4 bases at J, with 13 bases between. Germline CDR1 SGHNT, CDR2 YENEEA. Full variable domain (remainder filled in from reference TRBV11-3 and TRBJ1-5): EAGVVQSPRYKIIEKKQPVAFWCNPISGHNTLYWYLQNLGQGPELLIRYENEEAVDDSQLPKDRFSAERLKGVDSTLKIQPAELGDSAVYLCASSFEAGLNQPQHFGDGTRLSIL.

This sequence joins TRBV4-2 and TRBJ1-5; a weak D match, TRBD1 (5 bases). Trimming cost V 0 bases and J 7 bases, with 13 bases left between them. This CDR3 has 15 residues. In germline, CDR1 is LGHNA, CDR2 YNFKEQ. CDR3 coding DNA: TGTGCCAGCAGCCAAGATTGGGGGTCGGGGCAGCCCCAGCATTTT. It translates to CASSQDWGSGQPQHF.

J is TRBJ2-2 and V is TRBV7-9; TRBD1 agrees at 9 bases. The ends lost 6 bases at V and 7 bases at J; junction bases unmatched: 9. The V gene's germline CDR1 is SEHNR and CDR2 FQNEAQ (reference sequence). The CDR3 sequence is 15 residues long. The CDR3 spells CASSRTGTGIGELFF. The CDR3 DNA sequence: TGTGCCAGCAGTCGGACCGGGACAGGGATCGGGGAGCTGTTTTTT.

The chain links TRBV19 to TRBJ1-4, with 8 bases identical to TRBD1. V lost 7 bases to trimming and J lost 3 bases; unmatched junction nucleotides: 4. This CDR3 contains 14 residues. The germline gives CDR1 LNHDA, CDR2 SQIVND (reference sequence). The CDR3 region is CASIRTGPNEKLFF. The CDR3 coding sequence is TGTGCCAGTATTCGGACAGGGCCTAATGAAAAACTGTTTTTT. The complete variable domain, with remaining parts taken from reference TRBV19 and TRBJ1-4, reads DGGITQSPKYLFRKEGQNVTLSCEQNLNHDAMYWYRQDPGQGLRLIYYSQIVNDFQKGDIAEGYSVSREKKESFPLTVTSAQKNPTAFYLCASIRTGPNEKLFFGSGTQLSVL.

This clone was seen a few times. The chain has TRBV27 and TRBJ1-5, with D perhaps matching TRBD1 (5 bases). CDR3 length: 15 residues. In germline, CDR1 is MNHEY, CDR2 SMNVEV (reference sequence). Trimming stripped 6 bases from V and 4 bases from J, with 16 bases between. CDR3 nucleotide sequence: TGTGCCAGCAGATCCCGGGACGGCAGAAATCAGCCCCAGCATTTT. This encodes CASRSRDGRNQPQHF.

This chain uses TRBV10-3 with TRBJ1-5; 7 bases align to TRBD1. Germline CDR1 reads ENHRY; CDR2 reads SYGVKD. After removal of 3 bases from V and 5 bases from J, the junction contained 4 bases not matched to a gene. The CDR3 has 14 amino acids. CDR3 residues: CAISDDRADQPQHF. CDR3 in DNA: TGTGCCATCAGTGACGACAGGGCCGATCAGCCCCAGCATTTT.

This clone was seen only a few times. This rearrangement joins TRBV27 to TRBJ2-7; 7 nucleotides agree with TRBD2. CDR3 length: 14 amino acids. V shed 6 bases, J shed 2 bases, and the junction held 7 bases outside the gene matches. Germline V gives CDR1 MNHEY, CDR2 SMNVEV (reference sequence). CDR3 sequence reads: CASRPMGGTYEQYF. DNA for the CDR3: TGTGCCAGCAGACCCATGGGGGGGACCTACGAGCAGTACTTC.

The V gene is TRBV6-1, the J gene TRBJ1-4, with D possibly being TRBD1 (5 bases). Germline loops: CDR1 MNHNS, CDR2 SASEGT. V was shortened by 8 bases and J by 7 bases, with 14 bases between the two germline ends. CDR3 length: 13 residues. The CDR3: CASRAGRGEKLFF. As DNA, the CDR3 is TGTGCCAGCCGGGCGGGACGGGGTGAAAAACTGTTTTTT.

The chain is built from TRBV7-2 and TRBJ2-6, with TRBD1 matching over 7 bases. J lost 2 bases, V lost 3 bases, and 7 bases had no gene match. This CDR3 comprises 17 residues. CDR1 is SGHTA and CDR2 is FQGNSA in the germline V gene. The CDR3 here is CASSLAFTGAGANVLTF. The CDR3 DNA is TGTGCCAGCAGCTTGGCCTTCACAGGGGCTGGGGCCAACGTCCTGACTTTC. Complete variable domain (other parts from reference TRBV7-2 and TRBJ2-6): GAGVSQSPSNKVTEKGKDVELRCDPISGHTALYWYRQSLGQGLEFLIYFQGNSAPDKSGLPSDRFSAERTGGSVSTLTIQRTQQEDSAVYLCASSLAFTGAGANVLTFGAGSRLTVL.

This clone has more than one count but fewer than ten. The gene calls are TRBV7-9 and TRBJ1-2, with D perhaps matching TRBD1 (5 bases). The germline V and J ends were trimmed by 5 bases and 5 bases, with 9 bases remaining between them. This CDR3 spans 12 amino acids. Looked up from germline, CDR1 is SEHNR and CDR2 is FQNEAQ (reference sequence). The CDR3 DNA sequence: TGTGCCAGCAGCCAAGACAGTTATGGCTACACCTTC. It specifies CASSQDSYGYTF.

The chain employs TRBV15 and TRBJ2-5; D is uncertain. This CDR3 is 15 amino acids long. V lost 0 bases to trimming and J lost 3 bases, with 11 bases between them. CDR1 is LNHNV, CDR2 YYDKDF, per germline (reference sequence). CDR3 protein: CATSRDYGGEETQYF. The CDR3 DNA reads TGTGCCACCAGCAGAGATTATGGTGGGGAAGAGACCCAGTACTTC.

This rearrangement joins TRBV4-2 to TRBJ1-2; no firm D call. CDR3 length: 12 amino acids. CDR1 is LGHNA, CDR2 YNFKEQ, per germline. The V end lost 4 bases, the J end lost 6 bases, and 9 bases lay between the germline ends. The CDR3 coding sequence is TGTGCCAGCAGCCTACTCTACGATGGCTACACCTTC. Translating gives CASSLLYDGYTF.

This clone was detected ten times or more. The chain has TRBV7-6 and TRBJ1-1; no clear D gene. Germline V gives CDR1 SGHVS, CDR2 FNYEAQ. The CDR3 consists of 13 residues. Trimming cost V 5 bases and J 1 base, with 8 bases left between them. Here the CDR3 DNA reads TGTGCCAGCAGCAATAGACCGAACACTGAAGCTTTCTTT. This sequence encodes CASSNRPNTEAFF.

The rearrangement uses TRBV6-6 and TRBJ1-1, with TRBD1 as a possible D gene (5 bases). The germline V gene has CDR1 MNHNY and CDR2 SVGAGI (reference sequence). The germline V and J ends were trimmed by 5 bases and 1 base, with 11 bases remaining between them. CDR3 length: 14 amino acids. The CDR3 DNA sequence: TGTGCCAGCAGTCAAACAGGACCGAACACTGAAGCTTTCTTT. Translated, it gives CASSQTGPNTEAFF.

The genes are TRBV7-9 and TRBJ2-7; D not certain. This CDR3 is 13 amino acids long. Trimming left V 5 bases short and J 9 bases short, with 17 bases between. CDR1 SEHNR and CDR2 FQNEAQ come from the germline V gene (reference sequence). CDR3 sequence: CASSARTFEAQYF. CDR3 in DNA: TGTGCCAGCAGCGCCCGGACCTTTGAGGCGCAGTACTTC.

Only a few counts were recorded for this clone. This rearrangement joins TRBV7-9 to TRBJ1-2, with 10 nucleotides matching TRBD1. The germline V gene encodes CDR1 SEHNR and CDR2 FQNEAQ (reference sequence). V shed 4 bases and J 3 bases; nucleotides not matched to a gene: 2. The CDR3 loop spans 14 amino acids. The CDR3 reads CASSSGTGDYGYTF. CDR3 sequence (DNA): TGTGCCAGCAGCTCGGGGACAGGGGACTATGGCTACACCTTC.

The chain joins TRBV29-1 to TRBJ2-3; D unclear. The germline CDR1 and CDR2 sequences are SQVTM and ANQGSEA. The V end lost 6 bases, the J end lost 4 bases, and 14 bases lay between the germline ends. The CDR3 is 13 residues long. As DNA, the CDR3 is TGCAGCGTCGAGAGGCCCGGGTCAGATACGCAGTATTTT. Translating it yields CSVERPGSDTQYF.